This T cell receptor beta chain was identified in a study of shared T cell receptors in the human thymus. Generated by immunoSEQ multiplex PCR, the TCRdb table keeps only in-frame clones and is missing some. The sample lists 700,000 or so clones; 80% to 90% were seen once. These same data were also listed under a study on human thymus T cells. This second report adds: Donors consisted of healthy Finnish infants (having corrective surgery for congenital heart defects). During corrective heart surgery, resections were taken, and the thymus tissue came from them. Among thymic and blood repertoires, usage of V and J genes appeared biased. There were highly overlapping thymic repertoires among unrelated individuals, as related research reported.

The sample taken for sequencing was thymocytes. The sequence was obtained from a girl under three years old with a congenital heart defect.

CDR3 sequence: CASSWAGGPWNIQYF. The CDR3 coding sequence is TGTGCCAGCAGCTGGGCGGGGGGGCCCTGGAACATTCAGTACTTC. This sequence joins TRBV5-6 and TRBJ2-4; TRBD2 matches 9 bases. V lost 3 bases and J lost 7; bases outside the gene matches: 8. The germline gives CDR1 SGHDT, CDR2 YYEEEE. The CDR3 runs to 15 residues.